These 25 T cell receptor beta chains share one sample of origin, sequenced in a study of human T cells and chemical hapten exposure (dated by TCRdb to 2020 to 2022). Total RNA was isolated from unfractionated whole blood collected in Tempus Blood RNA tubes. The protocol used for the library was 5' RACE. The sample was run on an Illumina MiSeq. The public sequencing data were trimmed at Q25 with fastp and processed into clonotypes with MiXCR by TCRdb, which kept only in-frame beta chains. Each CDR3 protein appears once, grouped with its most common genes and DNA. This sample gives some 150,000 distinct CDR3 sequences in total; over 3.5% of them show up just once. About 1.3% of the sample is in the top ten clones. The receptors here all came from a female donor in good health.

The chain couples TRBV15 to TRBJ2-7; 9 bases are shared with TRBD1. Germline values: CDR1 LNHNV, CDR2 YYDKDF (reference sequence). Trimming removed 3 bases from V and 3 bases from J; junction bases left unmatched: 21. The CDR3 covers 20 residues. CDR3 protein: CATSSLVRSQGAELLYEQYF. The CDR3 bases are TGTGCCACCAGCAGCCTAGTTCGTTCACAGGGGGCCGAATTACTCTACGAGCAGTACTTC. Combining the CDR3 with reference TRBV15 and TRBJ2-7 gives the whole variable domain DAMVIQNPRYQVTQFGKPVTLSCSQTLNHNVMYWYQQKSSQAPKLLFHYYDKDFNNEADTPDNFQSRRPNTSFCFLDIRSPGLGDTAMYLCATSSLVRSQGAELLYEQYFGPGTRLTVT.

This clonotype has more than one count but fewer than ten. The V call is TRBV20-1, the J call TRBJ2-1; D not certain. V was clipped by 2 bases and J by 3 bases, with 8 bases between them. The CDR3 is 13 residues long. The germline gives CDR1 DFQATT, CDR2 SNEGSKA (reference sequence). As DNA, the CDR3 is TGCAGTGCTAGACGGTTAGGCTACAATGAGCAGTTCTTC. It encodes CSARRLGYNEQFF.

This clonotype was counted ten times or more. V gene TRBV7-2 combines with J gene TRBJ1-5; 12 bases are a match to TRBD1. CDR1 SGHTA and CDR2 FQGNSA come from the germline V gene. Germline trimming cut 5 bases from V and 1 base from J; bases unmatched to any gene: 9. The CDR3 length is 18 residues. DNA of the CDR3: TGTGCCAGCAGCCTGTGGGACAGGGGGCGAGTAAGCAATCAGCCCCAGCATTTT. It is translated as CASSLWDRGRVSNQPQHF.

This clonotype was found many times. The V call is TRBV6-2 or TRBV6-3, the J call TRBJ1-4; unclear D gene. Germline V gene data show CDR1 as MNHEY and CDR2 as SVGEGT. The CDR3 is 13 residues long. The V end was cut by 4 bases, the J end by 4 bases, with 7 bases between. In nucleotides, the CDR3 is TGTGCCAGCAGTTTGGATCTTAATGAAAAACTGTTTTTT. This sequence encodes CASSLDLNEKLFF.

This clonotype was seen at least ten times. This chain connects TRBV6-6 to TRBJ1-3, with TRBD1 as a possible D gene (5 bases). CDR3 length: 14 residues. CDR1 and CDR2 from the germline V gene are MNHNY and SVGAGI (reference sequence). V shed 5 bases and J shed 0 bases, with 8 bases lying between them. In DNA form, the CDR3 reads TGTGCCAGCAGTGGGGCGGGCTCTGGAAACACCATATATTTT. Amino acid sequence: CASSGAGSGNTIYF.

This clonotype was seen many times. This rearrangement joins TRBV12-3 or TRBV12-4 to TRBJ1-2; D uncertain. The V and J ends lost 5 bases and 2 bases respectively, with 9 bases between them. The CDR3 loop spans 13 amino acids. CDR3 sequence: CASSLPINYGYTF. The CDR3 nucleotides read TGTGCCAGCAGTCTCCCCATCAACTATGGCTACACCTTC.

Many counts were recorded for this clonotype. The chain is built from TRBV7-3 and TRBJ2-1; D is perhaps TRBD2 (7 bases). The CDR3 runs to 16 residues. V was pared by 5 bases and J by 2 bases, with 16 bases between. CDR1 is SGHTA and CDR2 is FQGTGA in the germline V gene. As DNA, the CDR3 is TGTGCCAGCAGCGGGGGAGGGGGAAGCGCCTACAATGAGCAGTTCTTC. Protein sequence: CASSGGGGSAYNEQFF.

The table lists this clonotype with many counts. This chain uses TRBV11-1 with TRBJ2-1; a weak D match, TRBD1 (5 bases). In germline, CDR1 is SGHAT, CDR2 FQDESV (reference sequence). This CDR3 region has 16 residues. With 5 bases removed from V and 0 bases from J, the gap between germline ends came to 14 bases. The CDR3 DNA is TGTGCCAGCAGCCCAGGGCAGCCCAGCTCCTACAATGAGCAGTTCTTC. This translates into CASSPGQPSSYNEQFF.

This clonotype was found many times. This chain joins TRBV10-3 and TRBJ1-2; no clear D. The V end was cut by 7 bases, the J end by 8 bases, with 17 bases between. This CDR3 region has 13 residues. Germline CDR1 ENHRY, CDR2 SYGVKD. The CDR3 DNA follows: TGTGCCATCACGGGAGATTTAGTGGTCGGCTACACCTTC. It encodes CAITGDLVVGYTF.

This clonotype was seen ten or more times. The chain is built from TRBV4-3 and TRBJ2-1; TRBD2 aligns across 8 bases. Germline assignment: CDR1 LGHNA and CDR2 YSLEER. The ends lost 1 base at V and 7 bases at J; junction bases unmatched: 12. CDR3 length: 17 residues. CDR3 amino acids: CASSQGITGGPGNEQFF. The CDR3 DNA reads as TGCGCCAGCAGCCAAGGTATCACGGGGGGGCCCGGGAATGAGCAGTTCTTC.

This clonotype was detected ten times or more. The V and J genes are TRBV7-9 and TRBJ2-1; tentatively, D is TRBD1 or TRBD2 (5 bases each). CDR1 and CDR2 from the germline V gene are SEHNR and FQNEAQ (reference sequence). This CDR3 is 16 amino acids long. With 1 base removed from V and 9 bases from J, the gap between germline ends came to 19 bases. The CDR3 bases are TGTGCCAGCAGCTTAGGACAGTTCACGAGGGTCGGTGAGCAGTTCTTC. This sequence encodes CASSLGQFTRVGEQFF. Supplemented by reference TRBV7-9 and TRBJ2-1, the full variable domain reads DTGVSQNPRHKITKRGQNVTFRCDPISEHNRLYWYRQTLGQGPEFLTYFQNEAQLEKSRLLSDRFSAERPKGSFSTLEIQRTEQGDSAMYLCASSLGQFTRVGEQFFGPGTRLTVL.

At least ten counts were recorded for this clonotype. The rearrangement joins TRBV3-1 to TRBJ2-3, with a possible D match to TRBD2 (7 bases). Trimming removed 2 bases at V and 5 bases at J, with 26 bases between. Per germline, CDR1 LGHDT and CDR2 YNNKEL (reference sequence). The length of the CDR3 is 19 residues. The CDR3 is CASSQLGSGGASILDTQYF. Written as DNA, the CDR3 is TGTGCCAGCAGCCAATTGGGGTCGGGGGGCGCTTCCATTCTAGATACGCAGTATTTT.

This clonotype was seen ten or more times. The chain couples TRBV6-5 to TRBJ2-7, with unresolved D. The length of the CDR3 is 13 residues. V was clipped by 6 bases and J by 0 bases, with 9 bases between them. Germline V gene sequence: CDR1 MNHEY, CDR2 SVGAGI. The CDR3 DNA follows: TGTGCCAGCAGGTCCGCCAGCTCCTACGAGCAGTACTTC. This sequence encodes CASRSASSYEQYF.

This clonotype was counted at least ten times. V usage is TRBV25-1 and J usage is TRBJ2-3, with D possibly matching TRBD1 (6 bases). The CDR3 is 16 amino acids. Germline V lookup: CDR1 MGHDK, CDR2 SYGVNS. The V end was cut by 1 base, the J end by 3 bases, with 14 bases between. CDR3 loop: CASSEFKLGGTDTQYF. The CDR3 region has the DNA TGTGCCAGCAGTGAATTCAAGCTAGGGGGAACAGATACGCAGTATTTT.

In nucleotides, the CDR3 is TGTGCCAGCAGCTTTCAACTAGGGGGCAATGAGCAGTTCTTC. It yields the protein CASSFQLGGNEQFF. The chain links TRBV12-3 or TRBV12-4 to TRBJ2-1; D perhaps matches TRBD1 (6 bases). The CDR3 runs 14 residues. Trimming shortened V by 6 bases and J by 6 bases, and 15 bases separated the two germline ends.

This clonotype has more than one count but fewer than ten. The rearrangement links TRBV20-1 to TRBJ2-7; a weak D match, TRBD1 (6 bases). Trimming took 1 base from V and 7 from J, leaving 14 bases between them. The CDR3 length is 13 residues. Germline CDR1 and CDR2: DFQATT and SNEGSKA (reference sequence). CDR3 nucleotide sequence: TGCAGTGCTAGAGTTTCGGCCAGGGGAGAGCAGTACTTC. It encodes CSARVSARGEQYF.

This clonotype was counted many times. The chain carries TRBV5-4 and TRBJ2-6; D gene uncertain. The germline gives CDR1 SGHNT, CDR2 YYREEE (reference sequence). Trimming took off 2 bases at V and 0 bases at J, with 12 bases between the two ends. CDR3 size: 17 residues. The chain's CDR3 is CASSFRLESSGANVLTF. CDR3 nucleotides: TGTGCCAGCAGCTTCAGACTGGAAAGCTCTGGGGCCAACGTCCTGACTTTC.

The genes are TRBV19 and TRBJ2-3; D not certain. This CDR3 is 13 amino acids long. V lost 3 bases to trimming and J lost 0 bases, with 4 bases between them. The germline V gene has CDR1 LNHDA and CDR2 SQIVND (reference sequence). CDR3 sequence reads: CASSIASTDTQYF. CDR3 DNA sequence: TGTGCCAGTAGTATTGCTAGCACAGATACGCAGTATTTT.

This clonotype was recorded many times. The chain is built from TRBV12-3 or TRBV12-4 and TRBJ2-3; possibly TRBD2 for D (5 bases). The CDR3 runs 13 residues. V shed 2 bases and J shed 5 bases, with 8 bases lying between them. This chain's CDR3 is CASSLLSGDTQYF. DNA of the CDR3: TGTGCCAGCAGTTTATTGAGCGGAGATACGCAGTATTTT.

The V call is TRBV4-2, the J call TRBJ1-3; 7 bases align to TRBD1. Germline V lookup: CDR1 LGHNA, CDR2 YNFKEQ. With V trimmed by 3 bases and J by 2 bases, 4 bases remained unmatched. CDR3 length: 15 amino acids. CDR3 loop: CASSQAQGTGNTIYF. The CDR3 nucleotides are TGTGCCAGCAGCCAGGCACAGGGGACTGGAAACACCATATATTTT.

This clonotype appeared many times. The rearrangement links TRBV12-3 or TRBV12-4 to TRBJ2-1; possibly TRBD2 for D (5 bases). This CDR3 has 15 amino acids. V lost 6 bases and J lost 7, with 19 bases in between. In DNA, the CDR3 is TGTGCCAGCAGCCAGGAATCTTTGTGGGAGAATGAGCAGTTCTTC. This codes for CASSQESLWENEQFF.

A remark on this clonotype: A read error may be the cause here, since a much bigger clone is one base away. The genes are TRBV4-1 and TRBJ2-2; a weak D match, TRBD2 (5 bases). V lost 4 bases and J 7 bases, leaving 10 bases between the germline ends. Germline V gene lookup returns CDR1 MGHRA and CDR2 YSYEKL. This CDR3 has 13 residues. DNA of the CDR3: TGCGCCAGCAGCCGTCGGGGTGGCGGGGAGCTGTTTTTT. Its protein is CASSRRGGGELFF.

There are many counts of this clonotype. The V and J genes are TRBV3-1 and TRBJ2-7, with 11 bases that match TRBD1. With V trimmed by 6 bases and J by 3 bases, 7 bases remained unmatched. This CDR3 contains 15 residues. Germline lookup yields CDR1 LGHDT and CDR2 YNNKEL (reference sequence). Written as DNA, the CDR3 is TGTGCCAGCAGTCGAAGGACAGGGGGCCGCTACGAGCAGTACTTC. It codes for CASSRRTGGRYEQYF.

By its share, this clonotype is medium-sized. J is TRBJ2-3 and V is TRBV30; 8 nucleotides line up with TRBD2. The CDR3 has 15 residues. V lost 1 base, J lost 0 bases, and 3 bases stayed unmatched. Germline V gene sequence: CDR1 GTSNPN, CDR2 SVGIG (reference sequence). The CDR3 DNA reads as TGTGCCTGGAGTGCGGGGGGGGATAGCACAGATACGCAGTATTTT. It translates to CAWSAGGDSTDTQYF.

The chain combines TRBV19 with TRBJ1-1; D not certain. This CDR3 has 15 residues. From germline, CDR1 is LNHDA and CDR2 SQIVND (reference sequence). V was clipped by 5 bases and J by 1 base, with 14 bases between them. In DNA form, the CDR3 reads TGTGCCAGTAGTCGCCCGCCCACACCGAACACTGAAGCTTTCTTT. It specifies CASSRPPTPNTEAFF. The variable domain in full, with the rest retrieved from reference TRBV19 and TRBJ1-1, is DGGITQSPKYLFRKEGQNVTLSCEQNLNHDAMYWYRQDPGQGLRLIYYSQIVNDFQKGDIAEGYSVSREKKESFPLTVTSAQKNPTAFYLCASSRPPTPNTEAFFGQGTRLTVV.